These T cell receptor beta chains were read from a single sample in a study of cytomegalovirus exposure and HLA in healthy donors. The repertoire was sequenced with immunoSEQ multiplex PCR; TCRdb's copy has only in-frame clones and lacks some. The table includes about 360,000 clones, roughly 90% detected once. The sample consisted of PBMCs. The receptors shown here come from a woman younger than 35 in good health and CMV-seronegative. The CDR3 runs from the conserved cysteine through the conserved F or W. Each record gives: J gene, D gene, V gene, clone size, CDR3 DNA, CDR3 protein. D genes are given only for firm matches. Rows give clone size only sometimes, using once, few, many, or a class for an expanded clone.

TRBJ2-3 | . | TRBV6-5 | once | TGTGCCAGCAGTCCAACGACTATTCCAGATACGCAGTATTTT | CASSPTTIPDTQYF
TRBJ2-4 | TRBD2 | TRBV18 | . | TGTGCCAGCTCACCGAGCTTGACTAGCGGGAGAAGGGGGACCAAAAACATTCAGTACTTC | CASSPSLTSGRRGTKNIQYF
TRBJ2-1 | . | TRBV5-1 | . | TGCGCCAGCAGCTTACCTGGTAGCACTCGAAATGAGCAGTTCTTC | CASSLPGSTRNEQFF
TRBJ1-2 | . | TRBV30 | few | TGTGCCTGGAGTGTAGGGAGAGCTTACTATGGCTACACCTTC | CAWSVGRAYYGYTF
TRBJ1-5 | . | TRBV29-1 | . | TGCAGCGTAAGACAGTCCCAAGGCCCCCAGCATTTT | CSVRQSQGPQHF
TRBJ2-3 | . | TRBV14 | . | TGTGCCAGCAGCCAAGACAGAGGGGGTTTTTTGTATTTT | CASSQDRGGFLYF
TRBJ2-7 | TRBD1 | TRBV19 | . | TGTGCCAGTCGCTGGAGGGAGACAGGGGTATACGAGCAGTACTTC | CASRWRETGVYEQYF
TRBJ2-7 | . | TRBV28 | . | TGTGCCAGCAGTTTCGGGGGGCCCGCCTACGAGCAGTACTTC | CASSFGGPAYEQYF
TRBJ2-6 | TRBD2 | TRBV7-2 | . | TGTGCCAGCAGCTTAGCGGGGCGGGAGGTAGTCTCTGGGGCCAACGTCCTGACTTTC | CASSLAGREVVSGANVLTF
TRBJ2-7 | . | TRBV6-5 | . | TGTGCCAGCAGTTATCAACAGGGAGGGGGCGAGCAGTACTTC | CASSYQQGGGEQYF
TRBJ1-2 | . | TRBV6-1 | . | TGTGCCAGCAGTGGTCTTTCTAACTATGGCTACACCTTC | CASSGLSNYGYTF
TRBJ2-3 | . | TRBV7-6 | once | TGTGCCAGCAGCCTACTAGTCCCTCATAGCACAGATACGCAGTATTTT | CASSLLVPHSTDTQYF
TRBJ2-1 | . | TRBV7-6 | . | TGTGCCAGCAGCTTGGGACATCAAAAGCAGTTCTTC | CASSLGHQKQFF
TRBJ1-1 | . | TRBV25-1 | . | TGTGCCAGCAGTGAATTTAGGAACACTGAAGCTTTCTTT | CASSEFRNTEAFF
TRBJ1-1 | . | TRBV7-9 | once | TGTGCCAGCAGCCCTACAGGGACTGAAGCTTTCTTT | CASSPTGTEAFF
TRBJ2-3 | TRBD2 | TRBV28 | . | TGTGCCAGCATATCGGCGGGGGGGCTGCAGTATGCAGATACGCAGTATTTT | CASISAGGLQYADTQYF
TRBJ2-5 | TRBD2 | TRBV7-2 | once | TGTGCCAGCAGCACGGGACTAGCCATTACAGAGACCCAGTACTTC | CASSTGLAITETQYF
TRBJ2-1 | TRBD2 | TRBV27 | . | TGTGCCAGTCGGCCGGCTAGCGGTTACAATGAGCAGTTCTTC | CASRPASGYNEQFF
TRBJ2-7 | TRBD2 | TRBV2 | . | TGTGCCAGCAGTGATAGCGGGGCGCGGGAGCAGTACTTC | CASSDSGAREQYF
TRBJ2-7 | . | TRBV4-1 | once | TGCGCCAGCAGCCAAGGATTGGCCGACGAGCAGTACTTC | CASSQGLADEQYF
TRBJ2-1 | . | TRBV6-5 | . | TGTGCCAGCAGTTTAAAAGGGGCGGAAGGGCGCAATGAGCAGTTCTTC | CASSLKGAEGRNEQFF
TRBJ2-7 | . | TRBV5-4 | . | TGTGCCAGCAGCTTGGGCAGCGGAGCCTCCTACGAGCAGTACTTC | CASSLGSGASYEQYF